Each of the 9 T cell receptor beta chains below was sequenced from the same sample in a study of cytomegalovirus exposure and HLA in healthy donors. PCR amplification relied on 60 Vbeta primers (plus 13 Jbeta primers). Clones were read by immunoSEQ multiplex PCR, and TCRdb kept only the in-frame ones, dropping some. The sample lists 100,000 to 150,000 clones, around three quarters occurring once. Sequencing used PBMCs. The source of these receptors is a man between 18 and 35 years old in good health and CMV-seronegative.

Only a few counts were recorded for this clone. This sequence joins TRBV19 and TRBJ1-2; tentatively, D is TRBD1 (5 bases). From germline, CDR1 is LNHDA and CDR2 SQIVND (reference sequence). The CDR3 totals 15 residues. The ends were cut back, 5 bases at V and 4 bases at J, with 17 bases in the middle. This CDR3 reads CASSPRDRLSYGYTF. CDR3 in DNA: TGTGCCAGTAGTCCGCGGGACCGACTAAGCTATGGCTACACCTTC.

The gene calls are TRBV2 and TRBJ1-6; D might be TRBD1 (6 bases). There are 12 residues in the CDR3. The V end lost 7 bases, the J end lost 10 bases, and 11 bases lay between the germline ends. Germline CDR1 reads SNHLY; CDR2 reads FYNNEI. The CDR3 DNA follows: TGTGCCAGCAACAGGGACCCATCACCCCTCCACTTT. Protein: CASNRDPSPLHF.

The chain carries TRBV11-2 and TRBJ2-2; 8 bases line up with TRBD2. The germline CDR1 and CDR2 sequences are SGHAT and FQNNGV. V shed 5 bases and J 0 bases; nucleotides not matched to a gene: 2. CDR3 length: 15 residues. CDR3 sequence reads: CASSPLAANTGELFF. The DNA for the CDR3 is TGTGCCAGCAGCCCACTAGCGGCGAACACCGGGGAGCTGTTTTTT. Full variable domain (remainder filled in from reference TRBV11-2 and TRBJ2-2): EAGVAQSPRYKIIEKRQSVAFWCNPISGHATLYWYQQILGQGPKLLIQFQNNGVVDDSQLPKDRFSAERLKGVDSTLKIQPAKLEDSAVYLCASSPLAANTGELFFGEGSRLTVL.

This chain uses TRBV5-4 with TRBJ2-1; D is perhaps TRBD2 (6 bases). The ends were cut back, 2 bases at V and 10 bases at J, with 16 bases in the middle. Germline CDR1 reads SGHNT; CDR2 reads YYREEE (reference sequence). CDR3 length: 14 amino acids. CDR3 nucleotide sequence: TGTGCCAGCAGCTTACTGCGGGACGAGGGCGAGCAGTTCTTC. It yields the protein CASSLLRDEGEQFF.

This clone has only a few counts. The chain links TRBV6-8 to TRBJ2-7, with 7 bases fitting TRBD1. The J segment lost 5 bases and the V segment lost 9 bases, leaving 10 bases of the junction unmatched. The CDR3 loop spans 13 amino acids. Germline V gene data show CDR1 as MNHGY and CDR2 as SAAAGT. CDR3 DNA sequence: TGTGCCAGGCTTTGGGACAGACTTAACGAGCAGTACGTC. It is translated as CARLWDRLNEQYV.

The rearrangement links TRBV15 to TRBJ2-7; possibly TRBD2 for D (5 bases). Germline V lookup: CDR1 LNHNV, CDR2 YYDKDF (reference sequence). The CDR3 runs 14 residues. The V and J ends lost 9 bases and 1 base respectively, with 16 bases between them. The CDR3 nucleotides read TGTGCCACAGGCGACCCGGGATTTTCCTACGAGCAGTACGTC. Translation gives CATGDPGFSYEQYV.

The gene calls are TRBV28 and TRBJ2-3, with a weak D call TRBD1 (6 bases). V lost 4 bases and J lost 2, with 13 bases in between. The germline V gene has CDR1 MDHEN and CDR2 SYDVKM. The CDR3 runs to 15 residues. The CDR3 protein is CASSSRRGITDTQYF. CDR3 sequence (DNA): TGTGCCAGCAGTTCACGTAGGGGGATCACAGATACGCAGTATTTT.

The rearrangement links TRBV7-9 to TRBJ2-2, with 9 nucleotides matching TRBD1. Trimming cost V 5 bases and J 3 bases; bases outside gene matches: 7. The CDR3 loop spans 16 amino acids. Germline-derived CDR1 and CDR2 are SEHNR and FQNEAQ (reference sequence). This CDR3 reads CASSRRDRVDTGELFF. The CDR3 DNA reads as TGTGCCAGCAGCCGCCGGGACAGGGTAGACACCGGGGAGCTGTTTTTT.

The V call is TRBV6-4, the J call TRBJ2-1; 13 bases fit TRBD2. Germline-derived CDR1 and CDR2 are MRHNA and SNTAGT. Trimming at V came to 4 bases and at J to 10 bases, leaving 10 bases not matched to a gene. The CDR3 is 16 residues long. The CDR3 is CASSAFTSGRAWEQFF. In nucleotides, the CDR3 is TGTGCCAGCAGTGCCTTTACTAGCGGGAGGGCCTGGGAGCAGTTCTTC.